Listed below are T cell receptor beta chains from one sample, sequenced in a study of PD-1 blockade in classical Hodgkin lymphoma. Only in-frame clones appear in the TCRdb table, and some are missing; sequencing was by immunoSEQ multiplex PCR. Of tens of thousands of clones detected, more than 90% appear once; the ten largest clones hold around 9.7%. This material consisted of peripheral blood mononuclear cells (PBMCs), taken at baseline. The receptors shown here come from a human donor with classical Hodgkin lymphoma. The CDR3 runs from the conserved cysteine through the conserved F or W. The D gene is left open where the match is weak. Where a row states a size, it is once, few, many or the class of an expanded clone; other rows omit it.

V gene: TRBV9; clone size: -; D gene: TRBD1; CDR3 length: 14; J gene: TRBJ2-7; CDR3 protein: CASSVTGQGDEQYF; CDR3 DNA: TGTGCCAGCAGCGTAACGGGACAGGGGGACGAGCAGTACTTC
V gene: TRBV6-5; clone size: -; D gene: -; CDR3 length: 14; J gene: TRBJ1-6; CDR3 protein: CASSPGVYNSPLHF; CDR3 DNA: TGTGCCAGCAGCCCAGGGGTTTATAATTCACCCCTCCACTTT
V gene: TRBV28; clone size: -; D gene: -; CDR3 length: 12; J gene: TRBJ1-2; CDR3 protein: CATTQGLYGYTF; CDR3 DNA: TGTGCCACCACGCAGGGACTATATGGCTACACCTTC
V gene: TRBV4-2; clone size: -; D gene: TRBD2; CDR3 length: 17; J gene: TRBJ2-1; CDR3 protein: CASSQDFSPRGGNEQFF; CDR3 DNA: TGTGCCAGCAGCCAAGATTTCAGCCCCCGGGGGGGCAATGAGCAGTTCTTC
V gene: TRBV5-4; clone size: -; D gene: -; CDR3 length: 14; J gene: TRBJ2-7; CDR3 protein: CASSLMSGAYEQYF; CDR3 DNA: TGTGCCAGCAGCCTGATGTCGGGAGCATACGAGCAGTACTTC
V gene: TRBV20-1; clone size: -; D gene: -; CDR3 length: 11; J gene: TRBJ1-2; CDR3 protein: CSAKGSYGYTF; CDR3 DNA: TGCAGTGCTAAGGGAAGCTATGGCTACACCTTC
V gene: TRBV6-5; clone size: -; D gene: -; CDR3 length: 15; J gene: TRBJ1-4; CDR3 protein: CASSTGVELPEKLFF; CDR3 DNA: TGTGCCAGCAGTACGGGGGTAGAACTTCCAGAAAAACTGTTTTTT
V gene: TRBV5-1; clone size: once; D gene: TRBD1; CDR3 length: 14; J gene: TRBJ1-2; CDR3 protein: CASSLGGTGAGYTF; CDR3 DNA: TGCGCCAGCAGCCTAGGAGGGACAGGGGCTGGCTACACCTTC
V gene: TRBV6-1; clone size: once; D gene: TRBD1; CDR3 length: 14; J gene: TRBJ1-1; CDR3 protein: CASSLDRGDTEAFF; CDR3 DNA: TGTGCCAGCAGCCTAGACAGGGGAGACACTGAAGCTTTCTTT
V gene: TRBV9; clone size: -; D gene: -; CDR3 length: 16; J gene: TRBJ2-7; CDR3 protein: CASSVGPSDEWNEQYF; CDR3 DNA: TGTGCCAGCAGCGTAGGCCCCAGCGATGAATGGAACGAGCAGTACTTC
V gene: TRBV6-6; clone size: -; D gene: -; CDR3 length: 14; J gene: TRBJ2-6; CDR3 protein: CASSYRAGANVLTF; CDR3 DNA: TGTGCCAGCAGTTACAGGGCCGGGGCCAACGTCCTGACTTTC
V gene: TRBV7-2; clone size: -; D gene: TRBD1; CDR3 length: 14; J gene: TRBJ1-1; CDR3 protein: CASSTGQGFTEAFF; CDR3 DNA: TGTGCCAGCAGCACGGGACAGGGGTTCACTGAAGCTTTCTTT
V gene: TRBV7-9; clone size: once; D gene: -; CDR3 length: 18; J gene: TRBJ1-6; CDR3 protein: CASSLALGKGSYNSPLHF; CDR3 DNA: TGTGCCAGCAGCTTGGCCCTGGGTAAGGGCTCCTATAATTCACCCCTCCACTTT
V gene: TRBV19; clone size: -; D gene: TRBD2; CDR3 length: 17; J gene: TRBJ2-2; CDR3 protein: CASRSPGLAGTTGELFF; CDR3 DNA: TGTGCCAGTAGGAGCCCGGGACTAGCGGGAACCACCGGGGAGCTGTTTTTT
V gene: TRBV30; clone size: -; D gene: -; CDR3 length: 15; J gene: TRBJ1-2; CDR3 protein: CAWSEMRVRGYGYTF; CDR3 DNA: TGTGCCTGGAGCGAAATGAGGGTCCGGGGCTATGGCTACACCTTC
V gene: TRBV5-1; clone size: -; D gene: TRBD1; CDR3 length: 16; J gene: TRBJ2-5; CDR3 protein: CASSRGQGGSVETQYF; CDR3 DNA: TGCGCCAGCAGCCGGGGACAGGGAGGGTCGGTGGAGACCCAGTACTTC
V gene: TRBV2; clone size: -; D gene: TRBD1; CDR3 length: 15; J gene: TRBJ2-1; CDR3 protein: CASKYGQGSYNEQFF; CDR3 DNA: TGTGCCAGCAAATACGGACAGGGTTCCTACAATGAGCAGTTCTTC
V gene: TRBV7-2; clone size: -; D gene: TRBD2; CDR3 length: 15; J gene: TRBJ2-5; CDR3 protein: CASSPQGSGGEAQYF; CDR3 DNA: TGTGCCAGCAGCCCGCAGGGGAGCGGGGGAGAGGCCCAGTACTTC
V gene: TRBV2; clone size: -; D gene: TRBD2; CDR3 length: 15; J gene: TRBJ2-7; CDR3 protein: CASSEWLAGGLEQYF; CDR3 DNA: TGTGCCAGCAGTGAGTGGTTAGCGGGGGGGCTCGAGCAGTACTTC
V gene: TRBV11-1; clone size: -; D gene: -; CDR3 length: 14; J gene: TRBJ1-1; CDR3 protein: CASRLNQGYTEAFF; CDR3 DNA: TGTGCCAGCAGGCTAAACCAGGGCTACACTGAAGCTTTCTTT
V gene: TRBV5-8; clone size: -; D gene: TRBD2; CDR3 length: 16; J gene: TRBJ2-5; CDR3 protein: CASSLLTSGRGETQYF; CDR3 DNA: TGTGCCAGCAGCTTGTTGACTAGCGGCAGAGGGGAGACCCAGTACTTC
V gene: TRBV7-8; clone size: -; D gene: -; CDR3 length: 14; J gene: TRBJ2-2; CDR3 protein: CASSLAGVTGELFF; CDR3 DNA: TGTGCCAGCAGCTTAGCCGGGGTTACCGGGGAGCTGTTTTTT
V gene: TRBV5-1; clone size: -; D gene: -; CDR3 length: 15; J gene: TRBJ1-3; CDR3 protein: CASSLGNGRRNTIYF; CDR3 DNA: TGCGCCAGCAGTCTTGGGAACGGCCGGAGAAACACCATATATTTT
V gene: TRBV10-3; clone size: -; D gene: TRBD1; CDR3 length: 15; J gene: TRBJ2-1; CDR3 protein: CAITAGTGGRDEQFF; CDR3 DNA: TGTGCCATCACCGCCGGGACAGGGGGCAGGGATGAGCAGTTCTTC
V gene: TRBV2; clone size: few; D gene: -; CDR3 length: 12; J gene: TRBJ1-6; CDR3 protein: CASASGDSPLHF; CDR3 DNA: TGTGCCAGCGCTTCAGGGGATTCACCCCTCCACTTT
V gene: TRBV5-1; clone size: -; D gene: -; CDR3 length: 11; J gene: TRBJ2-7; CDR3 protein: CASSEWDEQYF; CDR3 DNA: TGCGCCAGCAGTGAGTGGGACGAGCAGTACTTC
V gene: TRBV4-1; clone size: -; D gene: -; CDR3 length: 14; J gene: TRBJ2-2; CDR3 protein: CASSQDRAAGELFF; CDR3 DNA: TGCGCCAGCAGCCAAGATAGGGCTGCCGGGGAGCTGTTTTTT
V gene: TRBV7-9; clone size: once; D gene: -; CDR3 length: 15; J gene: TRBJ1-2; CDR3 protein: CASSSGTGTFYGYTF; CDR3 DNA: TGTGCCAGCAGCTCAGGCACCGGGACATTTTATGGCTACACCTTC
V gene: TRBV10-3; clone size: -; D gene: -; CDR3 length: 13; J gene: TRBJ1-2; CDR3 protein: CAISEHSGYGYTF; CDR3 DNA: TGTGCCATCAGTGAGCATAGTGGGTATGGCTACACCTTC
V gene: TRBV7-7; clone size: -; D gene: TRBD1; CDR3 length: 13; J gene: TRBJ2-2; CDR3 protein: CASSGQGTGELFF; CDR3 DNA: TGTGCTAGCAGCGGACAGGGCACCGGGGAGCTGTTTTTT
V gene: TRBV19; clone size: -; D gene: TRBD1; CDR3 length: 17; J gene: TRBJ1-6; CDR3 protein: CASSMRTGYQYNSPLHF; CDR3 DNA: TGTGCCAGTAGTATGCGGACAGGGTACCAATATAATTCACCCCTCCACTTT
V gene: TRBV9; clone size: few; D gene: -; CDR3 length: 15; J gene: TRBJ1-3; CDR3 protein: CASSEGWGFGNTIYF; CDR3 DNA: TGTGCCAGCAGTGAGGGGTGGGGGTTCGGAAACACCATATATTTT
V gene: TRBV29-1; clone size: once; D gene: -; CDR3 length: 13; J gene: TRBJ2-1; CDR3 protein: CSAGSGTSSEQFF; CDR3 DNA: TGCAGCGCTGGAAGCGGGACATCCAGTGAGCAGTTCTTC
V gene: TRBV7-9; clone size: -; D gene: -; CDR3 length: 13; J gene: TRBJ1-2; CDR3 protein: CASSLSREGGYTF; CDR3 DNA: TGTGCCAGCAGCTTAAGCAGGGAGGGTGGCTACACCTTC
V gene: TRBV11-2; clone size: once; D gene: TRBD1; CDR3 length: 16; J gene: TRBJ2-1; CDR3 protein: CASSSPRTGVTHEQFF; CDR3 DNA: TGTGCCAGCAGCTCACCGAGAACAGGGGTCACCCATGAGCAGTTCTTC
V gene: TRBV6-6; clone size: -; D gene: TRBD2; CDR3 length: 16; J gene: TRBJ2-1; CDR3 protein: CASSSTSGSPYNEQFF; CDR3 DNA: TGTGCCAGCAGCTCAACTAGCGGGAGCCCCTACAATGAGCAGTTCTTC
V gene: TRBV10-3; clone size: -; D gene: TRBD1; CDR3 length: 15; J gene: TRBJ1-2; CDR3 protein: CAISAPPDRAYGYTF; CDR3 DNA: TGTGCCATCAGTGCCCCCCCGGACAGGGCCTATGGCTACACCTTC
V gene: TRBV7-9; clone size: -; D gene: -; CDR3 length: 12; J gene: TRBJ2-3; CDR3 protein: CASSIGTDTQYF; CDR3 DNA: TGTGCCAGCAGTATCGGCACAGATACGCAGTATTTT
V gene: TRBV9; clone size: -; D gene: TRBD1; CDR3 length: 13; J gene: TRBJ2-7; CDR3 protein: CASSVGQGGEQYF; CDR3 DNA: TGTGCCAGCAGCGTAGGACAGGGGGGCGAGCAGTACTTC
V gene: TRBV7-6; clone size: -; D gene: -; CDR3 length: 15; J gene: TRBJ1-1; CDR3 protein: CASSSASGVNTEAFF; CDR3 DNA: TGTGCCAGCAGCTCCGCCTCAGGGGTAAACACTGAAGCTTTCTTT
V gene: TRBV6-1; clone size: -; D gene: TRBD1; CDR3 length: 15; J gene: TRBJ1-6; CDR3 protein: CASSKSEGASSPLHF; CDR3 DNA: TGTGCCAGCAGTAAATCGGAGGGGGCTAGTTCACCCCTCCACTTT
V gene: TRBV11-2; clone size: -; D gene: -; CDR3 length: 14; J gene: TRBJ2-1; CDR3 protein: CASSFQRSYNEQFF; CDR3 DNA: TGTGCCAGCAGCTTTCAACGCTCCTACAATGAGCAGTTCTTC
V gene: TRBV4-1; clone size: once; D gene: -; CDR3 length: 16; J gene: TRBJ2-6; CDR3 protein: CASSQDRISGANVLTF; CDR3 DNA: TGCGCCAGCAGCCAAGACAGGATCTCTGGGGCCAACGTCCTGACTTTC
V gene: TRBV7-9; clone size: few; D gene: -; CDR3 length: 12; J gene: TRBJ1-5; CDR3 protein: CASSLDHQPQHF; CDR3 DNA: TGTGCCAGCAGCTTAGATCATCAGCCCCAGCATTTT
V gene: TRBV20-1; clone size: -; D gene: -; CDR3 length: 11; J gene: TRBJ1-4; CDR3 protein: CSAIPYEKLFF; CDR3 DNA: TGCAGTGCTATACCATACGAAAAACTGTTTTTT
V gene: TRBV18; clone size: once; D gene: TRBD2; CDR3 length: 14; J gene: TRBJ2-7; CDR3 protein: CASSKTSASYEQYF; CDR3 DNA: TGTGCCAGCTCAAAAACTAGCGCCTCCTACGAGCAGTACTTC
V gene: TRBV7-2; clone size: -; D gene: TRBD2; CDR3 length: 15; J gene: TRBJ2-5; CDR3 protein: CASSLGLAGPETQYF; CDR3 DNA: TGTGCCAGCAGCTTAGGACTAGCGGGGCCAGAGACCCAGTACTTC
V gene: TRBV11-2; clone size: -; D gene: -; CDR3 length: 13; J gene: TRBJ2-3; CDR3 protein: CASSPDYTDTQYF; CDR3 DNA: TGTGCCAGCAGCCCAGATTACACAGATACGCAGTATTTT
V gene: TRBV5-3; clone size: once; D gene: -; CDR3 length: 13; J gene: TRBJ2-3; CDR3 protein: CARSLISQNTQYF; CDR3 DNA: TGTGCCAGAAGCTTGATTTCCCAAAATACGCAGTATTTT
V gene: TRBV2; clone size: -; D gene: TRBD2; CDR3 length: 15; J gene: TRBJ2-7; CDR3 protein: CASSDGTSGSFEQYF; CDR3 DNA: TGTGCCAGCAGTGATGGGACTAGCGGGAGTTTCGAGCAGTACTTC
V gene: TRBV10-3; clone size: -; D gene: TRBD2; CDR3 length: 13; J gene: TRBJ2-3; CDR3 protein: CAIRLATTDTQYF; CDR3 DNA: TGTGCCATCAGACTAGCGACCACAGATACGCAGTATTTT
V gene: TRBV4-1; clone size: -; D gene: -; CDR3 length: 14; J gene: TRBJ2-7; CDR3 protein: CASSQGPPGDEQYF; CDR3 DNA: TGCGCCAGCAGCCAAGGCCCGCCGGGCGACGAGCAGTACTTC
V gene: TRBV7-6; clone size: -; D gene: TRBD1; CDR3 length: 17; J gene: TRBJ2-5; CDR3 protein: CASSLDPRGHRLEGQYF; CDR3 DNA: TGTGCCAGCAGCTTAGACCCCAGGGGGCACAGGTTGGAAGGCCAGTACTTC